The T cell receptor beta chain described here comes from a study of blood T cells in healthy people across ages. Together with a sample-barcoded 5' primer, a J-beta primer mix was included in a second PCR lasting roughly 6 to 12 cycles. TCRdb ran MiXCR on the 5' RACE reads and lists one entry per CDR3 protein. The profile shows roughly 1,000,000 distinct CDR3 sequences, about 25% of them singletons. The CDR3 is made up of 12 amino acids. Trimming pared 7 bases from V and 7 bases from J, leaving 11 bases between. CDR1 and CDR2 from the germline V gene are SNHLY and FYNNEI. A further study also used this sample, focusing on T cells of mothers and their children. That publication notes: Input to cDNA synthesis comprised all extracted RNA, at a ratio of about 1.4 ug per 15 ul.

The chain employs TRBV2 and TRBJ2-1; D not resolved. This TCR was sampled from a girl aged 2 to 10 in good health. Sequences were obtained from blood. The CDR3 sequence: CASTVRANEQFF. The CDR3 bases are TGTGCCAGCACAGTTAGGGCAAATGAGCAGTTCTTC. The full variable domain, completed using reference TRBV2 and TRBJ2-1, is EPEVTQTPSHQVTQMGQEVILRCVPISNHLYFYWYRQILGQKVEFLVSFYNNEISEKSEIFDDQFSVERPDGSNFTLKIRSTKLEDSAMYFCASTVRANEQFFGPGTRLTVL.